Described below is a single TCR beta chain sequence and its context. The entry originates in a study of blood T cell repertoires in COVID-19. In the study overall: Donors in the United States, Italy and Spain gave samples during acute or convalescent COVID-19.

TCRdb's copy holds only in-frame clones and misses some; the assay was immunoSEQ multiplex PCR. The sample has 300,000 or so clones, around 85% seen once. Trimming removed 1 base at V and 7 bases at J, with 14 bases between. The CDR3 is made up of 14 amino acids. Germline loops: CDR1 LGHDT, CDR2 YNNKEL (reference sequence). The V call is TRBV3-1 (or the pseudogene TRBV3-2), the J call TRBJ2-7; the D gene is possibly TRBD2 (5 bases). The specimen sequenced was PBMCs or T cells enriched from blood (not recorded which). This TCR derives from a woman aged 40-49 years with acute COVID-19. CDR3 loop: CASSQGFSGGEQYF. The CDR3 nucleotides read TGTGCCAGCAGCCAAGGGTTCAGTGGAGGAGAGCAGTACTTC.